This T cell receptor (beta chain) appears in the sequencing data of a study of CD8 T cells in ankylosing spondylitis. Study-wide results and caveats: Enrichment of disease-linked clones was reportedly significant in matched ankylosing spondylitis synovial fluid. In ankylosing spondylitis blood, a motif of roughly 8 highly homologous TCR beta variants appeared characteristic.

This clonotype has at least ten counts. The antigen is unknown. Trimming shortened V by 4 bases and J by 2 bases, and 9 bases separated the two germline ends. Germline assignment: CDR1 SGHDT and CDR2 YYEEEE. CDR3 length equals 13 residues. MiXCR, applied by TCRdb to the 5' RACE reads, yields one record per CDR3 protein. The profile covers approximately 300,000 distinct CDR3 sequences, with around 7.6% appearing a single time and approximately 14% taken by the ten largest. The receptor comes from a male donor with ankylosing spondylitis. The sample was blood, either unsorted or a sorted T cell fraction (not recorded which). The rearrangement joins TRBV5-6 to TRBJ1-1; a weak D match, TRBD1 (5 bases). CDR3 sequence (DNA): TGTGCCAGCAGCGAAGACAGAAACACTGAAGCTTTCTTT. This gives the protein CASSEDRNTEAFF.